These 4 T cell receptor beta chains share one sample of origin, sequenced in a study of early T cells in non-severe SARS-CoV-2 infection. One entry per CDR3 protein, called by TCRdb with MiXCR from the 5' RACE reads. Here the sample spans about 35,000 distinct CDR3 sequences, 7.5% to 9% being singletons. The input for sequencing was whole blood, taken at baseline. These TCRs come from an adult who was a healthcare worker with PCR-confirmed SARS-CoV-2 infection or an uninfected control (not recorded which).

This clonotype was picked up many times. The CDR3 nucleotides read TGTGCCACTCGGGGTAGCGGGGGCTTTAACACCGGGGAGCTGTTTTTT. It encodes CATRGSGGFNTGELFF. The rearrangement uses TRBV12-3 or TRBV12-4 and TRBJ2-2; 9 nucleotides align to TRBD2. This CDR3 has 16 amino acids. V shed 10 bases, J shed 2 bases, and the junction held 11 bases outside the gene matches.

As concerns this clonotype: A clone one base away is much larger, so this may be a read error. The chain combines TRBV9 with TRBJ2-7, with a tentative D call TRBD2 (5 bases). V lost 0 bases and J 6 bases, leaving 10 bases between the germline ends. This CDR3 spans 13 amino acids. Germline V gene data show CDR1 as SGDLS and CDR2 as YYNGEE. CDR3 bases: TGTGCCAGCAGCGTAGCGGGGATGAGCGAGCAGTACTTC. Protein: CASSVAGMSEQYF.

This clonotype was seen many times. The chain employs TRBV12-3 or TRBV12-4 and TRBJ2-5; unclear D gene. V lost 3 bases, J lost 5 bases, and 16 bases lay in between. The CDR3 extends over 15 amino acids. Written as DNA, the CDR3 is TGTGCCAGCAGTTTTGGTTCTTCGGGCTCGGAGACCCAGTACTTC. Encoded protein: CASSFGSSGSETQYF.

This clonotype was counted only a few times. The gene calls are TRBV3-1 and TRBJ1-1, with D unclear. The germline CDR1 and CDR2 sequences are LGHDT and YNNKEL (reference sequence). The CDR3 is 14 residues long. V gave up 3 bases and J gave up 1 base, with 9 bases separating them. The CDR3, as DNA: TGTGCCAGCAGCCATAAAGTCACGAACACTGAAGCTTTCTTT. This translates into CASSHKVTNTEAFF.